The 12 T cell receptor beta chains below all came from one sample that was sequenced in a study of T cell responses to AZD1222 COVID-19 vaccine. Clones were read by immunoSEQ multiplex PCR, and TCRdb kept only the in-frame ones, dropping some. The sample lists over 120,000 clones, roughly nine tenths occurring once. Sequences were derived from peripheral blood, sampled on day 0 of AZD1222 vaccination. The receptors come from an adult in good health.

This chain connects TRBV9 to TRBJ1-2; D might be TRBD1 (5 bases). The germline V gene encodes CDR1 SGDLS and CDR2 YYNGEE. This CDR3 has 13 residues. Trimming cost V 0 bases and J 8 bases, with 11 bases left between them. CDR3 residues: CASSVVLGGGYTF. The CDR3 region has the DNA TGTGCCAGCAGCGTAGTTCTTGGGGGAGGCTACACCTTC.

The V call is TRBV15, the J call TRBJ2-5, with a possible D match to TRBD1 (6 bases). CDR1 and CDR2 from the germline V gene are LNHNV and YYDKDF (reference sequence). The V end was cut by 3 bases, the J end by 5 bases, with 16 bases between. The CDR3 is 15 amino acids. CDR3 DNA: TGTGCCACCAGCAGGGACCAGGGGACGATTGAGACCCAGTACTTC. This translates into CATSRDQGTIETQYF.

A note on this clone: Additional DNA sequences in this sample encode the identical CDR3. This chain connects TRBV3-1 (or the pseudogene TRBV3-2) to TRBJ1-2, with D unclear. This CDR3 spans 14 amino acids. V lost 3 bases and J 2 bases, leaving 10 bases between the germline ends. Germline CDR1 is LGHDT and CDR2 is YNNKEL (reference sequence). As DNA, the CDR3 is TGTGCCAGCAGCCAGCCCGACCGAAACTATGGCTACACCTTC. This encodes CASSQPDRNYGYTF.

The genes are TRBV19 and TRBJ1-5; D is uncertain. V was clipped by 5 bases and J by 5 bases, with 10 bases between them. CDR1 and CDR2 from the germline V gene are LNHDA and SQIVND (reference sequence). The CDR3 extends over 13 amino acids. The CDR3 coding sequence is TGTGCCAGTAGTCCCCTAGGGCATCAGCCCCAGCATTTT. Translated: CASSPLGHQPQHF.

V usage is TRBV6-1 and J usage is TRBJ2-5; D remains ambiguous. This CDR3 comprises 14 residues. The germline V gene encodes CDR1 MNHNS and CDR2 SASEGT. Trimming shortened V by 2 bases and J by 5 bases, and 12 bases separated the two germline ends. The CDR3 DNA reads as TGTGCCAGCAGTGAATCCCCGGCACAGGAGACCCAGTACTTC. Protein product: CASSESPAQETQYF.

The CDR3 loop is CASSSPWRGETREKLFF. CDR3 nucleotides: TGTGCCAGCAGTTCACCATGGAGGGGGGAGACTCGGGAAAAACTGTTTTTT. This sequence joins TRBV6-2 or TRBV6-3 and TRBJ1-4, with a tentative D call TRBD1 (6 bases). Trimming pared 4 bases from V and 8 bases from J, leaving 23 bases between. Germline V gene data show CDR1 as MNHEY and CDR2 as SVGEGT. This CDR3 comprises 17 residues.

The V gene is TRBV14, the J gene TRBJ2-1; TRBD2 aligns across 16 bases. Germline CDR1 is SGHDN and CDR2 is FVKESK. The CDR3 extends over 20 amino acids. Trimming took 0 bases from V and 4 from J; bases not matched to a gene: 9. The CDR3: CASSQDLLGLAGGQYNEQFF. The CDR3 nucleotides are TGTGCCAGCAGCCAAGATTTATTGGGACTAGCGGGGGGGCAGTACAATGAGCAGTTCTTC.

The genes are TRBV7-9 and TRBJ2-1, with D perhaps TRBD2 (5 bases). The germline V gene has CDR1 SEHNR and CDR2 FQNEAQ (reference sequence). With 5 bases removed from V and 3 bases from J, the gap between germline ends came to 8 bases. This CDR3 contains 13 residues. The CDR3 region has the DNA TGTGCCAGCAGCACCGGGATCTACAATGAGCAGTTCTTC. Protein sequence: CASSTGIYNEQFF.

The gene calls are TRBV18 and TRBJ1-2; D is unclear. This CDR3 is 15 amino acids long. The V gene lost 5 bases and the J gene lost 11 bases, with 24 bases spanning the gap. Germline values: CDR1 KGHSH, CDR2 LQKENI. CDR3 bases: TGTGCCAGCTCATCGGATCGACGGGTTCAGCCAGAGTACACCTTC. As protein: CASSSDRRVQPEYTF.

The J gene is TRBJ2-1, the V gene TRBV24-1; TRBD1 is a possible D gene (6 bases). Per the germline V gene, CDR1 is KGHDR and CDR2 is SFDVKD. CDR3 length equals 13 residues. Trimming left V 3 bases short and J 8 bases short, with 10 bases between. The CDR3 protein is CATSDPHRDEQFF. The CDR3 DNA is TGTGCCACCAGTGATCCACACAGGGATGAGCAGTTCTTC.

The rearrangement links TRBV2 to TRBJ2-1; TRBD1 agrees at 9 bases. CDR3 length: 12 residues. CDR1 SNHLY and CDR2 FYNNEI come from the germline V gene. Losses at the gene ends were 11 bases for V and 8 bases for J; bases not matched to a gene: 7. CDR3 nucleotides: TGTGCCGGGAGACAGGGGGGGGATGAGCAGTTCTTC. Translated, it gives CAGRQGGDEQFF.

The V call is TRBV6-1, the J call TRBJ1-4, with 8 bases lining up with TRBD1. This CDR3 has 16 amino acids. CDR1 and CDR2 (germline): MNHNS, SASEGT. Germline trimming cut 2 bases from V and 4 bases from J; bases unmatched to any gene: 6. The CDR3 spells CASSERRTGFNEKLFF. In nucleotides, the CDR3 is TGTGCCAGCAGTGAAAGGAGGACAGGGTTTAATGAAAAACTGTTTTTT.